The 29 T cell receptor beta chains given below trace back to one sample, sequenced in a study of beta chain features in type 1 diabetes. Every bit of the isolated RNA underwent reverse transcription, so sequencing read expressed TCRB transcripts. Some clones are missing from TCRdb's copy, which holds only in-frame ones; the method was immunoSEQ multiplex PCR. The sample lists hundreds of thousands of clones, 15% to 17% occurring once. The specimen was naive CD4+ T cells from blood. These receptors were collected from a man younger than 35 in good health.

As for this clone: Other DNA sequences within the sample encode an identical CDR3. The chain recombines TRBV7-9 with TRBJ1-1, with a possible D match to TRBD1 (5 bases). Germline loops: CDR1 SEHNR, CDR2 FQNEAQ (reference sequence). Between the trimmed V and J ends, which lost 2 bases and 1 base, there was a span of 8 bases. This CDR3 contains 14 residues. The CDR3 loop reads CASSLQGGNTEAFF. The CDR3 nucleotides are TGTGCCAGCAGCTTACAGGGAGGGAACACTGAAGCTTTCTTT.

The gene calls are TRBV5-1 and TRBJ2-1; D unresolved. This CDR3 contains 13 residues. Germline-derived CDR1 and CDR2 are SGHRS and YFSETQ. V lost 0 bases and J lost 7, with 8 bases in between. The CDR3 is CASSLVSSNEQFF. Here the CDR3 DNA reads TGCGCCAGCAGCTTGGTCTCCTCAAATGAGCAGTTCTTC.

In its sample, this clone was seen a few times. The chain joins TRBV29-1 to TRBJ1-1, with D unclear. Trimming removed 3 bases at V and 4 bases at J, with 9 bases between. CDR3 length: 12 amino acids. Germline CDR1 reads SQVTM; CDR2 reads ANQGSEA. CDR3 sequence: CSVEFPVTEAFF. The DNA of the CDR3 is TGCAGCGTTGAGTTTCCAGTCACTGAAGCTTTCTTT. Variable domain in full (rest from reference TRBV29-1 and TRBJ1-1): SAVISQKPSRDICQRGTSLTIQCQVDSQVTMMFWYRQQPGQSLTLIATANQGSEATYESGFVIDKFPISRPNLTFSTLTVSNMSPEDSSIYLCSVEFPVTEAFFGQGTRLTVV.

The CDR3 reads CASSLEGSNEKLFF. DNA for the CDR3: TGCGCCAGCAGCTTGGAGGGATCTAATGAAAAACTGTTTTTT. The chain recombines TRBV5-1 with TRBJ1-4; D unclear. Germline V gene data show CDR1 as SGHRS and CDR2 as YFSETQ. The germline V and J ends were trimmed by 0 bases and 3 bases, with 6 bases remaining between them. The CDR3 extends over 14 amino acids.

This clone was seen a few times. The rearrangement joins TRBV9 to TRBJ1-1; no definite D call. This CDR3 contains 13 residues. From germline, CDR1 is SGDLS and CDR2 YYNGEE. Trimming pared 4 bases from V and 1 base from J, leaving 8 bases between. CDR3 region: CASSPHTNTEAFF. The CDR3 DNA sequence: TGTGCCAGCAGCCCTCACACGAACACTGAAGCTTTCTTT.

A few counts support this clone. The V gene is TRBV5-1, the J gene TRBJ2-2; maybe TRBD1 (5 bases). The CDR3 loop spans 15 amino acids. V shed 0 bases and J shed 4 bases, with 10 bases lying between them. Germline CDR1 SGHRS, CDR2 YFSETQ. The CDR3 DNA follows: TGCGCCAGCAGCTTGGTAGCAGGGCGCACCGGGGAGCTGTTTTTT. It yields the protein CASSLVAGRTGELFF.

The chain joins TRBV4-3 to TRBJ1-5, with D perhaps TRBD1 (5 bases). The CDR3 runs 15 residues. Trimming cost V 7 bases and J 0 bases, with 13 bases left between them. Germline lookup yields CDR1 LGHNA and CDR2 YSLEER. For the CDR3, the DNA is TGCGCCAGCACGCAGACAGTAAATAGCAATCAGCCCCAGCATTTT. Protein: CASTQTVNSNQPQHF.

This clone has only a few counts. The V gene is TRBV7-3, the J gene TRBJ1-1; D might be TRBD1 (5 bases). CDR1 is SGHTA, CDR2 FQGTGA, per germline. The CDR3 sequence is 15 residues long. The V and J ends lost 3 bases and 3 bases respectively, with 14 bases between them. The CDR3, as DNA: TGTGCCAGCAGCTTTTTGGGGCGCGGCGACACTGAAGCTTTCTTT. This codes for CASSFLGRGDTEAFF. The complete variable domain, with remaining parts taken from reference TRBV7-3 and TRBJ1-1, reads GAGVSQTPSNKVTEKGKYVELRCDPISGHTALYWYRQSLGQGPEFLIYFQGTGAADDSGLPNDRFFAVRPEGSVSTLKIQRTERGDSAVYLCASSFLGRGDTEAFFGQGTRLTVV.

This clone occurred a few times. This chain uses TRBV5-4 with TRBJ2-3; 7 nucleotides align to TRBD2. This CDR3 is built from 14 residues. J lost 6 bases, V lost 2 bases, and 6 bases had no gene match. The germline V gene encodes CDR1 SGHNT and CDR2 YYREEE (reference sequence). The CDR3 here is CASSFRTSPDTQYF. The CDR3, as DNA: TGTGCCAGCAGCTTCCGGACTAGTCCGGATACGCAGTATTTT.

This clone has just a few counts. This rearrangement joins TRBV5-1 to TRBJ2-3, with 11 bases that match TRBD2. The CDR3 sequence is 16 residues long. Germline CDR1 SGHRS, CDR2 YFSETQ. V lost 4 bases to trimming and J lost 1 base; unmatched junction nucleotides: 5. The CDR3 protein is CASSGGTSGRTDTQYF. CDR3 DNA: TGCGCCAGCAGCGGTGGGACTAGCGGTCGCACAGATACGCAGTATTTT. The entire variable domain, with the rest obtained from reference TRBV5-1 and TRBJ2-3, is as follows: KAGVTQTPRYLIKTRGQQVTLSCSPISGHRSVSWYQQTPGQGLQFLFEYFSETQRNKGNFPGRFSGRQFSNSRSEMNVSTLELGDSALYLCASSGGTSGRTDTQYFGPGTRLTVL.

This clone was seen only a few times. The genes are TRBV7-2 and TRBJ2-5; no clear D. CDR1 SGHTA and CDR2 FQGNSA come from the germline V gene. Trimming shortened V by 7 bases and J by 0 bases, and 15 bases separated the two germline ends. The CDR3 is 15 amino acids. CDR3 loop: CASTTIGWDQETQYF. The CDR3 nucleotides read TGTGCCAGCACCACGATAGGGTGGGACCAAGAGACCCAGTACTTC.

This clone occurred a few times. CDR3 coding DNA: TGTGCCAGCAGCTTAGGGACAGGGACTTTCAATGAGCAGTTCTTC. It yields the protein CASSLGTGTFNEQFF. The gene calls are TRBV11-2 and TRBJ2-1; 8 positions agree with TRBD1. J lost 6 bases, V lost 1 base, and 5 bases had no gene match. Germline V CDR1 and CDR2: SGHAT, FQNNGV. The CDR3 is 15 amino acids.

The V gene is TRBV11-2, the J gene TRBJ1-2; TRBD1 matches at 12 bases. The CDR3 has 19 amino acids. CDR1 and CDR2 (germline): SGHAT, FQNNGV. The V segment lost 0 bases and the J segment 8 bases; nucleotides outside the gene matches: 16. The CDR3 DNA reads TGTGCCAGCAGCTTAGATCGGGACAGGGGGCTCCTGCCCCAAGTGGGCTACACCTTC. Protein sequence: CASSLDRDRGLLPQVGYTF.

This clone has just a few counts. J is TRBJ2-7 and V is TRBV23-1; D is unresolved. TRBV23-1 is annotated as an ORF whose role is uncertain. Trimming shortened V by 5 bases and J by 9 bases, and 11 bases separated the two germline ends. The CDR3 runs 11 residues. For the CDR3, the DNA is TGCGCCAGCAGTATTCGCCCCCCGCAGTACTTC. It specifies CASSIRPPQYF.

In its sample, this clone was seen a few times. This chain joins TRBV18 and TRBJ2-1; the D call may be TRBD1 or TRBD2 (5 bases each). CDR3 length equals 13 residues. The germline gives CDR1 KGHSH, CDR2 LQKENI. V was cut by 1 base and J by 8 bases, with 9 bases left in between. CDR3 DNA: TGTGCCAGCTCACCACGACGGGACGATGAGCAGTTCTTC. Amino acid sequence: CASSPRRDDEQFF. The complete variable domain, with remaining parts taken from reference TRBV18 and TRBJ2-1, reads NAGVMQNPRHLVRRRGQEARLRCSPMKGHSHVYWYRQLPEEGLKFMVYLQKENIIDESGMPKERFSAEFPKEGPSILRIQQVVRGDSAAYFCASSPRRDDEQFFGPGTRLTVL.

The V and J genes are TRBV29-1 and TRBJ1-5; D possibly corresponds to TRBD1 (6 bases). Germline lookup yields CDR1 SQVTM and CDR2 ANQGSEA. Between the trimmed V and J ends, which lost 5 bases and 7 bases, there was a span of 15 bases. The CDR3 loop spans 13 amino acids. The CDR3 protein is CSVLQGSGQPQHF. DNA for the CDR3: TGCAGCGTTTTACAGGGATCTGGCCAGCCCCAGCATTTT.

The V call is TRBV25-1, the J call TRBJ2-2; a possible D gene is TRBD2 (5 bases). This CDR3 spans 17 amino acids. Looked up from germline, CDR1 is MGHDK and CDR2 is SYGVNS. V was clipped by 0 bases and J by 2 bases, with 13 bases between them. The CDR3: CASSEYFGVSNTGELFF. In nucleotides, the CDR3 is TGTGCCAGCAGTGAATATTTCGGGGTTTCAAACACCGGGGAGCTGTTTTTT.

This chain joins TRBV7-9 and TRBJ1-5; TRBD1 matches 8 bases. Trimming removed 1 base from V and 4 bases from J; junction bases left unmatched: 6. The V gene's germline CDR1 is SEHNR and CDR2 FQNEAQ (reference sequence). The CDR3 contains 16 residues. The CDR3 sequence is CASSLGAGGPNQPQHF. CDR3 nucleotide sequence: TGTGCCAGCAGCTTAGGGGCAGGGGGCCCGAATCAGCCCCAGCATTTT.

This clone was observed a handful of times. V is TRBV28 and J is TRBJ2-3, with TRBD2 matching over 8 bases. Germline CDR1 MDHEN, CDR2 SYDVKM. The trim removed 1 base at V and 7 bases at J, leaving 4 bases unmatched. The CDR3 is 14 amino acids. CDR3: CASSLSAGGYTQYF. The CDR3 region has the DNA TGTGCCAGCAGTTTATCGGCGGGAGGTTATACGCAGTATTTT.

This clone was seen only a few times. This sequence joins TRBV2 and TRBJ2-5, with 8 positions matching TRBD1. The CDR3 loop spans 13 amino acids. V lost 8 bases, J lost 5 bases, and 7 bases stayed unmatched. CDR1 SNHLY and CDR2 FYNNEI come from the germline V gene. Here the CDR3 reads CASGDRSSETQYF. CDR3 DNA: TGTGCCAGCGGGGACAGGAGTTCCGAGACCCAGTACTTC.

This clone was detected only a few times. The CDR3 reads CASSVATGTSYEQYF. CDR3 DNA sequence: TGTGCCAGCAGCGTAGCTACCGGGACAAGCTACGAGCAGTACTTC. The chain carries TRBV9 and TRBJ2-7, with D possibly being TRBD1 (6 bases). The V end was cut by 0 bases, the J end by 3 bases, with 13 bases between. The CDR3 is 15 residues long. Germline CDR1 reads SGDLS; CDR2 reads YYNGEE.

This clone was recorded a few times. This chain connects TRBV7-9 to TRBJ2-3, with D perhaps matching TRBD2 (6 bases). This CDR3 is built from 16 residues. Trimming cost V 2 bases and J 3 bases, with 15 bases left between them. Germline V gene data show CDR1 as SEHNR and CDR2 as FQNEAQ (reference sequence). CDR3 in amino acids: CASSLRLGGGTDTQYF. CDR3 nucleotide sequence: TGTGCCAGCAGCTTAAGGCTGGGGGGAGGTACAGATACGCAGTATTTT.

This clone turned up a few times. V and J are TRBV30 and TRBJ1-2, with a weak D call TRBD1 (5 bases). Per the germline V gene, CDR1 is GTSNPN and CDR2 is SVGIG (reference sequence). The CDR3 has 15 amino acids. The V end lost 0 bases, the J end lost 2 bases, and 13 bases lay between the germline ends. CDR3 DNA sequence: TGTGCCTGGAGTGTACGGGGGACGGGAAACTATGGCTACACCTTC. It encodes CAWSVRGTGNYGYTF.

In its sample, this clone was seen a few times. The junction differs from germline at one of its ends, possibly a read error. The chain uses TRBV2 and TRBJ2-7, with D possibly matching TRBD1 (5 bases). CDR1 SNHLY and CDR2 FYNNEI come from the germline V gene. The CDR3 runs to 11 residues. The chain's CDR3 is CASRRFQGRVF. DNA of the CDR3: TGTGCCAGCAGACGGTTCCAGGGTAGGGTATTC.

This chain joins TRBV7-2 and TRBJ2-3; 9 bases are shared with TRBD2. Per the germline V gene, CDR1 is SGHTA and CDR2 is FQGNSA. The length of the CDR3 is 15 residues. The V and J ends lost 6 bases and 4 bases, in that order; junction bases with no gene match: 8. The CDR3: CASRLSGGRADTQYF. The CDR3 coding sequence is TGTGCCAGCAGACTTAGCGGGGGCAGGGCAGATACGCAGTATTTT.

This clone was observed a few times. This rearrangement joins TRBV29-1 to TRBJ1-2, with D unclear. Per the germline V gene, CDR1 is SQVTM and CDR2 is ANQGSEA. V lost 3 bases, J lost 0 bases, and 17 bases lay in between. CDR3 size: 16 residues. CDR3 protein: CSVEGSDITANYGYTF. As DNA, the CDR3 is TGCAGCGTTGAGGGGAGCGACATTACAGCTAACTATGGCTACACCTTC.

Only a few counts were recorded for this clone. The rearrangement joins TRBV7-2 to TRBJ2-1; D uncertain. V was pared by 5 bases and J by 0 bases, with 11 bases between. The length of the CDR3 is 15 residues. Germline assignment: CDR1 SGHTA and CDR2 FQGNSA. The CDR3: CASSRQWSSYNEQFF. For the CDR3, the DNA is TGTGCCAGCAGCCGCCAGTGGAGCTCCTACAATGAGCAGTTCTTC.

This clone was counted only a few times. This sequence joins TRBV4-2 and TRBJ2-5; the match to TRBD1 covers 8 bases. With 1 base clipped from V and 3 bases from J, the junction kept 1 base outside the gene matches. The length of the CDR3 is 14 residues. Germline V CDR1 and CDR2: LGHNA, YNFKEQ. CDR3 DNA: TGTGCCAGCAGCCAAGCACAGGGGGAAGAGACCCAGTACTTC. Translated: CASSQAQGEETQYF.

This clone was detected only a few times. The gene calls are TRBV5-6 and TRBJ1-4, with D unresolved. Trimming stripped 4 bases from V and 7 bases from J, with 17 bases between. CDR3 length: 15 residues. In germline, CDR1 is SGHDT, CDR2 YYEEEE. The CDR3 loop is CASSPRRTIGEKLFF. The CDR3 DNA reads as TGTGCCAGCAGCCCCCGTAGGACCATAGGTGAAAAACTGTTTTTT.